This T cell receptor (beta chain) was identified in a study of CD8 T cells in ankylosing spondylitis. Notes on the study in general: A motif of under ten highly homologous TCR beta variants was seen as apparently characteristic of ankylosing spondylitis blood. Relatively scarce in peripheral blood, disease-linked clones were CD8+.

This CDR3 region has 16 residues. In germline, CDR1 is SGHRS, CDR2 YFSETQ. The V and J ends lost 2 bases and 1 base, in that order; junction bases with no gene match: 5. Comments on this clonotype: The antigen remains unidentified.

TCRdb processed the 5' RACE reads anew with MiXCR; each CDR3 protein has one entry. The sample has about 420,000 distinct CDR3 sequences; about a fifth are singletons. This clonotype was obtained from a male donor with ankylosing spondylitis. The chain couples TRBV5-1 to TRBJ2-2; 7 bases align to TRBD1. Material: blood, either unsorted or a sorted T cell fraction (not recorded which). The CDR3 DNA sequence: TGCGCCAGCAGCTTTATACAGGGGCGGAACACCGGGGAGCTGTTTTTT. Encoded protein: CASSFIQGRNTGELFF.